Given below is one TCR beta chain in context. Its antigen is as yet unknown. This entry comes from a study of T cells in Graves' hyperthyroidism and ophthalmopathy. Study results and caveats: From stable hyperthyroidism, ophthalmopathy was set apart by a 13 V-J model.

The trim removed 6 bases at V and 6 bases at J, leaving 8 bases unmatched. Germline CDR1 KGHSH, CDR2 LQKENI. CDR3 length equals 14 residues. It was RNA transcripts that yielded the amplified TCR beta CDR3 regions. Researchers ran a first-round RT-PCR on the TCR CDR3 using the HTBI primer set. Via MiXCR, TCRdb re-called the multiplex PCR reads, giving one row per CDR3 protein. The profile shows fewer than 400,000 distinct CDR3 sequences, 15% to 17% of them singletons. Clinical symptoms, serum thyroxine, TRAb, thyroid ultrasound and orbital computed tomography established diagnosis. V and J are TRBV18 and TRBJ2-5; 9 nucleotides line up with TRBD1. Input material: blood. This clonotype was obtained from a woman aged 18-29 years with Graves' hyperthyroidism that later progressed to Graves' ophthalmopathy. CDR3 bases: TGTGCCAGCTCGCTTCGGGACAGGGTACAGACCCAGTACTTC. Translated, it gives CASSLRDRVQTQYF.